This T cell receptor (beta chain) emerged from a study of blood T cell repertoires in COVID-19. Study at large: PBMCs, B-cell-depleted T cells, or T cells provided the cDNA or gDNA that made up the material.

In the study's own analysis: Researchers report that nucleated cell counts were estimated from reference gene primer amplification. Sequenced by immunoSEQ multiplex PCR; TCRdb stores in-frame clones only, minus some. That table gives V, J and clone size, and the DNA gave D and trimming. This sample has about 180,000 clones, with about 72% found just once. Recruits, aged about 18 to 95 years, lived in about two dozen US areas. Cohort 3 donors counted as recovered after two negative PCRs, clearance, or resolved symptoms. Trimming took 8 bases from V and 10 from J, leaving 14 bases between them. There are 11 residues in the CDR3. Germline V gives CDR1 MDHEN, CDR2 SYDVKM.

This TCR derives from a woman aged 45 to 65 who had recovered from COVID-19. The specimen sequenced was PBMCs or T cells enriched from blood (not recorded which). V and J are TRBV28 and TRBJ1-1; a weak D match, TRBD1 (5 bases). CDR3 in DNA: TGTGCCAGCGGGACCCGGGACTCAGCTTTCTTT. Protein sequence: CASGTRDSAFF. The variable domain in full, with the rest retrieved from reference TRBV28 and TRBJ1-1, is DVKVTQSSRYLVKRTGEKVFLECVQDMDHENMFWYRQDPGLGLRLIYFSYDVKMKEKGDIPEGYSVSREKKERFSLILESASTNQTSMYLCASGTRDSAFFGQGTRLTVV.